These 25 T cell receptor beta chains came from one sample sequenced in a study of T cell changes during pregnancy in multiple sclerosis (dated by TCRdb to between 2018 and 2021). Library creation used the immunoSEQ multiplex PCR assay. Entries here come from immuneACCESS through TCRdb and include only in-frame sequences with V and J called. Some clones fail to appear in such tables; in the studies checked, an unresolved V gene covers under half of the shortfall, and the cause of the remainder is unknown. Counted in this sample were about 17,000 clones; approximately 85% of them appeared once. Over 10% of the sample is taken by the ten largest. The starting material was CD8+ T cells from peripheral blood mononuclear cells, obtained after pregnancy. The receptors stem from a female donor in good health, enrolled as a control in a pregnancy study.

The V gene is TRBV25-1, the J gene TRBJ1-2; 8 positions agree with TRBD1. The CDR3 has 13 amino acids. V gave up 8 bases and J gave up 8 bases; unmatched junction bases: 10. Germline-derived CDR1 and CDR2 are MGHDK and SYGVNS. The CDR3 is CASWPGGRLGYTF. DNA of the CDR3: TGTGCCAGCTGGCCAGGGGGCAGGTTGGGCTACACCTTC.

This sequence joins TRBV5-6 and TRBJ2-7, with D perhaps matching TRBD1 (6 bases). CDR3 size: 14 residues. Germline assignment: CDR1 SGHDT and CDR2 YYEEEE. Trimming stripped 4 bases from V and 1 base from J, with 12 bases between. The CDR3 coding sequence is TGTGCCAGCAGCCAACCAGGGGCATCCTACGAGCAGTACTTC. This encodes CASSQPGASYEQYF.

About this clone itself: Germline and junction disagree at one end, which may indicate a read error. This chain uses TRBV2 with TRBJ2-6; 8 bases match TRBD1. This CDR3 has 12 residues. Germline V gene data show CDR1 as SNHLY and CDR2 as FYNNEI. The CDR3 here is CASRQGVNVLTF. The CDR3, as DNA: TGTGCCAGCAGACAGGGGGTCAACGTCCTGACTTTC.

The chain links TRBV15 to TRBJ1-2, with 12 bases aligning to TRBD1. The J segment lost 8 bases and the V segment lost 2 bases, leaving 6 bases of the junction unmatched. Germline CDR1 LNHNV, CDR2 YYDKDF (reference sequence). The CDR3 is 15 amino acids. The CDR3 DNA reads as TGTGCCACCAGCAGATCGGGACAGGGGGCTCTAGGCTACACCTTC. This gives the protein CATSRSGQGALGYTF. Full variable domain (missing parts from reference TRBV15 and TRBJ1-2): DAMVIQNPRYQVTQFGKPVTLSCSQTLNHNVMYWYQQKSSQAPKLLFHYYDKDFNNEADTPDNFQSRRPNTSFCFLDIRSPGLGDTAMYLCATSRSGQGALGYTFGSGTRLTVV.

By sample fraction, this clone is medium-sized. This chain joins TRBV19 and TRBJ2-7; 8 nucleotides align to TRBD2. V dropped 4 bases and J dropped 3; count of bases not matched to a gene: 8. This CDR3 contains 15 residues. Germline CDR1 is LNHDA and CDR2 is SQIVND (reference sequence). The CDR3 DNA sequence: TGTGCCAGTAGTAGCCTAGCGGGTGACATCTACGAGCAGTACTTC. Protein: CASSSLAGDIYEQYF. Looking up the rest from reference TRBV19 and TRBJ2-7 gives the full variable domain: DGGITQSPKYLFRKEGQNVTLSCEQNLNHDAMYWYRQDPGQGLRLIYYSQIVNDFQKGDIAEGYSVSREKKESFPLTVTSAQKNPTAFYLCASSSLAGDIYEQYFGPGTRLTVT.

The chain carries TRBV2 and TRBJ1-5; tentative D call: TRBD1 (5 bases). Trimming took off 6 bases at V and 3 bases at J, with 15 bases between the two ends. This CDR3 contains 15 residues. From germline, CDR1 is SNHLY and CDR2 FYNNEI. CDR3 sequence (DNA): TGTGCCAGCAGCGCCGGATGGGGGGACAATCAGCCCCAGCATTTT. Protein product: CASSAGWGDNQPQHF.

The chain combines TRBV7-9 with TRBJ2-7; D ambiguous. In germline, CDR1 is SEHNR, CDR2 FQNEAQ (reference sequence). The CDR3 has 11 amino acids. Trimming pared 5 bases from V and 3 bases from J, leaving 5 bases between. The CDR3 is CASSPNYEQYF. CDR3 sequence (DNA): TGTGCCAGCAGCCCTAACTACGAGCAGTACTTC.

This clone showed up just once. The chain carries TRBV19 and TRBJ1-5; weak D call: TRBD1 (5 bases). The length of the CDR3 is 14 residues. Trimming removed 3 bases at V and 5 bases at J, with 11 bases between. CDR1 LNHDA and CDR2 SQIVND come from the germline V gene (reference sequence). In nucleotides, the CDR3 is TGTGCCAGTAGTATCAGGGTGGCTGATCAGCCCCAGCATTTT. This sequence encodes CASSIRVADQPQHF.

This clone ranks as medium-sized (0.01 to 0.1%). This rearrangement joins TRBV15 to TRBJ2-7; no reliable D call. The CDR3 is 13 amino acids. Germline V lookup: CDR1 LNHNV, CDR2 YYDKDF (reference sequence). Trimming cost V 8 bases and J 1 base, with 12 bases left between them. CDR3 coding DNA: TGTGCCACCGCCGATGGCTTTTCCTACGAGCAGTACTTC. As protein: CATADGFSYEQYF.

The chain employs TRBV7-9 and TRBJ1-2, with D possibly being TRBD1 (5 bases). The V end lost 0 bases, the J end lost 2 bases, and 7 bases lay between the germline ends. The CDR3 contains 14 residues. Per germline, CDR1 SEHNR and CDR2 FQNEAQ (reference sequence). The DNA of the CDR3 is TGTGCCAGCAGCTTAGCGGGACTAAACTATGGCTACACCTTC. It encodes CASSLAGLNYGYTF.

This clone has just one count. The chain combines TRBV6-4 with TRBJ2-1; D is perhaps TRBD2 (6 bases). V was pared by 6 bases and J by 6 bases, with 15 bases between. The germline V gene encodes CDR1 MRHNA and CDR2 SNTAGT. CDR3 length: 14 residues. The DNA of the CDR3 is TGTGCCAGCAGCGCGTCGGGGGACCGCAATGAGCAGTTCTTC. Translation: CASSASGDRNEQFF.

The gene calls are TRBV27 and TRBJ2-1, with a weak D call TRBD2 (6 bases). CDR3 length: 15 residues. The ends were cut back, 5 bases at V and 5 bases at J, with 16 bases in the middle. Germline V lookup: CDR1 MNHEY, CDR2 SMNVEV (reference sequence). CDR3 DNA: TGTGCCAGCAGTCCAACTAGCAACGTCGACAATGAGCAGTTCTTC. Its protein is CASSPTSNVDNEQFF.

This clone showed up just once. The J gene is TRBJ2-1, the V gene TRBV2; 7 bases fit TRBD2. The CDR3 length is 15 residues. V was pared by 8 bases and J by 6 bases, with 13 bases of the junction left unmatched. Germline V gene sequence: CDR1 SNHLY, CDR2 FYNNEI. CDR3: CASARGASGTNEQFF. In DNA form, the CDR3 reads TGTGCCAGCGCTAGAGGGGCTAGCGGCACCAATGAGCAGTTCTTC.

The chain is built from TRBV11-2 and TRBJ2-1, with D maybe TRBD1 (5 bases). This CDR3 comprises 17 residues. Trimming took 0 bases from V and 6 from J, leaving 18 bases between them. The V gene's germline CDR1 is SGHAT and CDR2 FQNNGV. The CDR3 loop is CASSLEGLAGLSNEQFF. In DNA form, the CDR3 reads TGTGCCAGCAGCTTAGAGGGCTTGGCAGGGTTAAGCAATGAGCAGTTCTTC.

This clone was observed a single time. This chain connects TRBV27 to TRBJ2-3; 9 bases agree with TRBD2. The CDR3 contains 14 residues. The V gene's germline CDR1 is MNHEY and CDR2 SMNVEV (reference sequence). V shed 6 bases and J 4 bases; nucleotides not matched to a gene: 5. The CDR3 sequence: CASSIAGASDTQYF. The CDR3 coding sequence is TGTGCCAGCAGCATAGCGGGAGCATCAGATACGCAGTATTTT.

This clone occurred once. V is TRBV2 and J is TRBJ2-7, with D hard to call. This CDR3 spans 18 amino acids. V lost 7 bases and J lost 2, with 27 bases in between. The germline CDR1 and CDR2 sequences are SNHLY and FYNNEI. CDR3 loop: CASTPLLENRVQTYEQYF. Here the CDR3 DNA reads TGTGCCAGCACGCCGTTATTGGAAAACAGAGTCCAAACCTACGAGCAGTACTTC. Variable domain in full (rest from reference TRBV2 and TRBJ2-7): EPEVTQTPSHQVTQMGQEVILRCVPISNHLYFYWYRQILGQKVEFLVSFYNNEISEKSEIFDDQFSVERPDGSNFTLKIRSTKLEDSAMYFCASTPLLENRVQTYEQYFGPGTRLTVT.

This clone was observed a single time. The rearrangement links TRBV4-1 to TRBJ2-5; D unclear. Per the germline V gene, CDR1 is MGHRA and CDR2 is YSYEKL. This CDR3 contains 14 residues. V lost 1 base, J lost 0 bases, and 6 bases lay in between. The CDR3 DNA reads TGCGCCAGCAGCCAAGTTGGAGACCAAGAGACCCAGTACTTC. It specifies CASSQVGDQETQYF.

For the CDR3, the DNA is TGTGCCAGCAGTCAGGGGACAGGGGGACCCTACGAGCAGTACTTC. It yields the protein CASSQGTGGPYEQYF. V gene TRBV2 combines with J gene TRBJ2-7, with 11 bases matching TRBD1. Germline lookup yields CDR1 SNHLY and CDR2 FYNNEI. The CDR3 has 15 amino acids. V lost 5 bases, J lost 2 bases, and 5 bases stayed unmatched.

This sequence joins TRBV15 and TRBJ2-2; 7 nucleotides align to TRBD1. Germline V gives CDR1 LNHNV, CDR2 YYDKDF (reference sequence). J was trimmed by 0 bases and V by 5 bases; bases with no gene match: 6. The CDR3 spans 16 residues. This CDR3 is CATSPRDSSNTGELFF. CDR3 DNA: TGTGCCACCAGCCCCCGGGACAGCTCGAACACCGGGGAGCTGTTTTTT.

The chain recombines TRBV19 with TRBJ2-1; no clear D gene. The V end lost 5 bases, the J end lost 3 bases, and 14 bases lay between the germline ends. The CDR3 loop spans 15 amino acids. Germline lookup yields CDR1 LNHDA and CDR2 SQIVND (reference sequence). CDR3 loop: CASSLGQANYNEQFF. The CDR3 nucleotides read TGTGCCAGTAGTCTTGGGCAGGCGAACTACAATGAGCAGTTCTTC.

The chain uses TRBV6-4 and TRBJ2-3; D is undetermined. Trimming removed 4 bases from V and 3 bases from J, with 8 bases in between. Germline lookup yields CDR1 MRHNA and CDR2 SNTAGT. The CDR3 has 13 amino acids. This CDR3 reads CASSGGETDTQYF. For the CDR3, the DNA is TGTGCCAGCAGTGGAGGAGAGACAGATACGCAGTATTTT.

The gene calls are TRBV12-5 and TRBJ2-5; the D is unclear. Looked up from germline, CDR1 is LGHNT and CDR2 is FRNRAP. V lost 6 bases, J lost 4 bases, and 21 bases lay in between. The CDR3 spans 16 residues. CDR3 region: CASGNTDTTTPETQYF. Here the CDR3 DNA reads TGTGCTAGTGGAAACACCGACACGACCACCCCAGAGACCCAGTACTTC.

CDR3 in DNA: TGTGCCAGTCCGGGGATGGGGCCCCAGCATTTT. Protein sequence: CASPGMGPQHF. This chain joins TRBV19 and TRBJ1-5; D is uncertain. The CDR3 runs 11 residues. In germline, CDR1 is LNHDA, CDR2 SQIVND (reference sequence). V was pared by 8 bases and J by 9 bases, with 11 bases between.

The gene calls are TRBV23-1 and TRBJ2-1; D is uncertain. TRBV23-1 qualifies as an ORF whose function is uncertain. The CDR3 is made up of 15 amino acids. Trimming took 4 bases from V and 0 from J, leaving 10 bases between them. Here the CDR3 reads CASSLQASSYNEQFF. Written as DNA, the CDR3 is TGCGCCAGCAGTCTCCAGGCCTCCTCCTACAATGAGCAGTTCTTC.

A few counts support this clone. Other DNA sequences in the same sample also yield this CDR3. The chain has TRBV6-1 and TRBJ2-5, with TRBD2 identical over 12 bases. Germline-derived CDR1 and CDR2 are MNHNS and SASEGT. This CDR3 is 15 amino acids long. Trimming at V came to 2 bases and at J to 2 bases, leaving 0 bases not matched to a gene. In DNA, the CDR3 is TGTGCCAGCAGTGAACTAGCGGGAGGGCAAGAGACCCAGTACTTC. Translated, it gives CASSELAGGQETQYF.